The 19 T cell receptor delta chains below all came from one sample that was sequenced in a study of γδ T cells in repeated Plasmodium falciparum infection. Gammadelta T cells were flow-sorted from PBMC into Vgamma9/Vdelta2+ and Vdelta2-negative populations for bulk analysis. TCRdb re-called the multiplex PCR reads via CATT. This table has roughly 90,000 delta-chain clones, roughly 1.4% appearing once. The specimen sequenced was gamma-delta T cells from blood. These TCRs come from a pool of human donors (malaria-infected and uninfected, not separated).

This clone was counted a few times. This likely reflects a read error, since a far larger clone is one base away. The sample holds other DNA sequences that translate to the same CDR3. The chain joins TRDV2 to TRDJ1; D possibly corresponds to TRDD3 (6 bases). No J gene is reported in TCRdb; it was inferred here by comparing the DNA with germline. Trimming pared 0 bases from V and 0 bases from J, leaving 19 bases between. This CDR3 contains 18 residues. Germline V lookup: CDR1 GEAIGNYY, CDR2 EKD. CDR3 DNA: TGTGCCTGTGACACCGTTAGTCAAGGGGGAAAGTACACCGATAAACTCATCTTT. Encoded protein: CACDTVSQGGKYTDKLIF.

Comments on this clone: The protein recorded in TCRdb matches a much larger clone and deviates from this DNA's translation at residue 10, suggesting a read error; the protein here is obtained by translating the DNA. The J gene is TRDJ1, the V gene TRDV2, with a possible D match to TRDD3 (5 bases). Germline matching of the DNA provided the J gene here, since TCRdb leaves it blank. The CDR3 covers 16 residues. V lost 0 bases to trimming and J lost 0 bases, with 13 bases between them. The V gene's germline CDR1 is GEAIGNYY and CDR2 EKD. CDR3 sequence reads: CACDTRGGDDTDKLIF. DNA of the CDR3: TGTGCCTGTGACACCCGTGGTGGGGACGACACCGATAAACTCATCTTT.

About this clone itself: TCRdb lists the protein of a much larger clone for this DNA, which differs at residue 10, so this is likely a read error; the protein given here is translated from the DNA itself. This chain connects TRDV1 to TRDJ1; 9 bases match TRDD2. TCRdb supplies no J gene; here it was assigned by aligning the nucleotide sequence to germline. CDR1 and CDR2 (germline): TSWWSYY, QGS. V lost 5 bases to trimming and J lost 0 bases; unmatched junction nucleotides: 25. The CDR3 spans 22 residues. The CDR3, as DNA: TGTGCTCTTGGGCTCCGCCTTCCTACGAGGTTCGATGGGGGACAGTACACCGATAAACTCATCTTT. Its protein is CALGLRLPTRFDGGQYTDKLIF.

A remark on this clone: This DNA's translation differs at residue 11 from TCRdb's protein, which comes from a much larger clone; a read error is likely, and the protein shown is translated from the DNA. V and J are TRDV1 and TRDJ2; tentatively, D is TRDD3 (6 bases). The CDR3 consists of 20 residues. Trimming stripped 0 bases from V and 2 bases from J, with 22 bases between. Germline V gene sequence: CDR1 TSWWSYY, CDR2 QGS. CDR3 nucleotides: TGTGCTCTTGGGGAACTAGCCCTACTAGGTAGGGGATGGTTGACAGCACAACTCTTCTTT. This gives the protein CALGELALLGRGWLTAQLFF.

On this clone: TCRdb's protein, taken from a much larger clone, differs from this DNA's translation at residue 10, likely owing to a read error; the protein displayed comes from the DNA. The rearrangement links TRDV2 to TRDJ3; 9 bases map to TRDD3. Here the J gene was assigned by germline matching of the DNA, as TCRdb has none. Germline V CDR1 and CDR2: GEAIGNYY, EKD. V lost 3 bases and J lost 1; bases outside the gene matches: 9. This CDR3 contains 19 residues. The CDR3 loop reads CACDPRTGGHSWDTRQMFF. For the CDR3, the DNA is TGTGCCTGTGACCCACGTACTGGGGGACATTCCTGGGACACCCGACAGATGTTTTTC.

This clone was counted only a few times. Translating this DNA gives a protein that differs at residue 12 from the TCRdb one, which belongs to a much larger clone; a read error is likely, and the protein shown is this translation. This chain uses TRDV2 with TRDJ1, with TRDD3 matching over 9 bases. Here the J gene came from matching the DNA to germline, since TCRdb omits it. Germline CDR1 GEAIGNYY, CDR2 EKD. The CDR3 extends over 16 amino acids. The chain's CDR3 is CACDTGTGGNTGKLIF. The CDR3 DNA sequence: TGTGCCTGTGACACCGGGACTGGGGGAAACACCGGTAAACTCATCTTT.

Comments on this clone: This DNA's translation and the protein TCRdb lists, from a much larger clone, do not match at residue 6, likely due to a read error; the protein shown is translated from the DNA. This chain links TRDV1 with TRDJ1; weak D call: TRDD3 (6 bases). The J gene, left out of TCRdb, was set here by checking the DNA against germline. Trimming cost V 4 bases and J 0 bases, with 24 bases left between them. Per germline, CDR1 TSWWSYY and CDR2 QGS. The CDR3 sequence is 19 residues long. This chain's CDR3 is CALGVTIRKTNPYTDKLIF. CDR3 DNA sequence: TGTGCTCTTGGGGTTACGATACGTAAAACCAACCCGTACACCGATAAACTCATCTTT.

This clone came up many times. V is TRDV1 and J is TRDJ1; perhaps TRDD3 as D (7 bases). Here the J gene was assigned by germline matching of the DNA, as TCRdb has none. The ends were cut back, 5 bases at V and 0 bases at J, with 25 bases in the middle. Germline V gene sequence: CDR1 TSWWSYY, CDR2 QGS. The length of the CDR3 is 19 residues. The DNA for the CDR3 is TGTGCTCTTGGGCCTTCCCGATTGGGGGACCTCTTGTACACCGATAAACTCATCTTT. It translates to CALGPSRLGDLLYTDKLIF.

About this clone itself: TCRdb attributes to this sequence the protein of a much larger clone, which differs from the DNA translation at residue 10; a read error is likely, and the protein displayed is translated from the DNA. The CDR3 DNA reads TGTGCCTGTGACGAACTGGGGGATTCGGGTAAACTCATCTTT. This sequence encodes CACDELGDSGKLIF. This chain connects TRDV2 to TRDJ1; 10 bases agree with TRDD3. As TCRdb names no J gene, one was assigned here on the basis of a DNA match to germline. There are 14 residues in the CDR3. The junction had 7 bases not matched to a gene; V was cut back by 3 bases and J by 7 bases. Per germline, CDR1 GEAIGNYY and CDR2 EKD.

This clone appeared many times. This sequence joins TRDV1 and TRDJ1, with 12 nucleotides matching TRDD3. The germline CDR1 and CDR2 sequences are TSWWSYY and QGS. There are 18 residues in the CDR3. V lost 2 bases, J lost 1 base, and 8 bases stayed unmatched. In DNA form, the CDR3 reads TGTGCTCTTGGGGAAACTTTTCTGGGGGATACGGGCACCGATAAACTCATCTTT. It codes for CALGETFLGDTGTDKLIF.

Only a few counts were recorded for this clone. TCRdb records a much larger clone's protein for this DNA, with a difference at residue 4 that likely arises from a read error; the protein given is the translation of the DNA. This sequence joins TRDV1 and TRDJ1, with 10 nucleotides matching TRDD3. Germline loops: CDR1 TSWWSYY, CDR2 QGS. This CDR3 has 21 residues. For the CDR3, the DNA is TGTGCTCTTGAGGAACAATCCGGGTACTGGGGGATCTCCTCTGACACCGATAAACTCATCTTT. Translating gives CALEEQSGYWGISSDTDKLIF.

A remark on this clone: With a far larger clone one base away, a read error is the likely cause. Other DNA sequences in this sample translate to the same CDR3. The V gene is TRDV1, but the J gene lacks a call; the table's D call of TRDD3 was not tested on the DNA. Germline V lookup: CDR1 TSWWSYY, CDR2 QGS. This CDR3 has 25 residues. The CDR3 nucleotides read TGTGCTCTTGGGGAACTACACATAGAAGGCCTTCCTCATACTGGGGCCCTTGACTACACCGATAAACTCATCTTC. It encodes CALGELHIEGLPHTGALDYTDKLIF.

This clone was seen only a few times. The amino acid sequence in TCRdb belongs to a much larger clone and departs from this DNA's translation at residue 6, likely a sequencing read error; the sequence shown is translated from the DNA. The genes are TRDV2 and TRDJ1; 12 bases line up with TRDD3. TCRdb leaves out the J gene; it was filled in here by matching the DNA to germline. This CDR3 contains 20 residues. Losses at the gene ends were 2 bases for V and 2 bases for J; bases not matched to a gene: 17. CDR1 and CDR2 from the germline V gene are GEAIGNYY and EKD. The CDR3 DNA sequence: TGTGCCTGTGACAAACCAGGCGGCGGACTGGGGGATACCCCTACCGATAAACTCATCTTT. Residues: CACDKPGGGLGDTPTDKLIF.

This clone was found a few times. The protein TCRdb gives is from a much larger clone and does not agree with this DNA's translation at residue 17, likely a read error; the protein shown here comes from the DNA. The chain couples TRDV1 to TRDJ1, with 8 bases matching TRDD3. The J gene was not available in TCRdb and was assigned here by matching the DNA to germline segments. This CDR3 has 27 residues. The trim removed 2 bases at V and 0 bases at J, leaving 38 bases unmatched. Germline CDR1 and CDR2: TSWWSYY and QGS. As DNA, the CDR3 is TGTGCTCTTGGGGAAATTTGGGGTGCGTCCTACCCCCAGTACTGGGGGGTACATCGTTGTGACACCGATAAACTCATCTTT. Protein: CALGEIWGASYPQYWGVHRCDTDKLIF.

The genes are TRDV3 and TRDJ1, with D maybe TRDD3 (8 bases). The J gene is absent in TCRdb and was assigned here via DNA matching to germline. Germline values: CDR1 TVYSNPD, CDR2 GDNSRS (reference sequence). V dropped 2 bases and J dropped 4 bases, with 32 bases sitting between them. CDR3 length: 19 residues. For the CDR3, the DNA is TGTGCCTTTGTCACCCCTTCCTCCTTCAACTGGGGGGTCCTCGATAAACTCATCTTT. Protein: CAFVTPSSFNWGVLDKLIF.

About this clone: The protein recorded in TCRdb matches a much larger clone and deviates from this DNA's translation at residue 5, suggesting a read error; the protein here is obtained by translating the DNA. The gene calls are TRDV1 and TRDJ1; D may be TRDD3 (6 bases). From germline, CDR1 is TSWWSYY and CDR2 QGS. V lost 9 bases and J 1 base, leaving 21 bases between the germline ends. This CDR3 has 16 amino acids. The CDR3 region has the DNA TGTGCTCTGGAGAAAGCAGGGGTGGGGGTCACCGATAAACTCATCTTT. It specifies CALEKAGVGVTDKLIF.

As regards this clone: This DNA translates differently at residue 18 from the TCRdb protein, which is that of a much larger clone; a read error is likely, and the protein shown is the DNA's own translation. CDR3 residues: CALGVLIPTPDTYAGYTGKLIF. The CDR3 bases are TGTGCTCTTGGGGTCCTTATTCCTACCCCTGATACTTACGCGGGATACACCGGTAAACTCATCTTT. The chain joins TRDV1 to TRDJ1, with D perhaps being TRDD2 or TRDD3 (7 bases each). The J gene, missing from TCRdb, was assigned here through DNA to germline matching. CDR3 length: 22 amino acids. The germline CDR1 and CDR2 sequences are TSWWSYY and QGS.

As to this clone: This DNA translates differently at residue 15 from the TCRdb protein, which is that of a much larger clone; a read error is likely, and the protein shown is the DNA's own translation. The chain joins TRDV2 to TRDJ1; 9 bases fit TRDD3. The J gene was missing in TCRdb and was found by matching the end of the DNA to germline. The CDR3 sequence is 19 residues long. The germline V gene encodes CDR1 GEAIGNYY and CDR2 EKD. The CDR3 bases are TGTGCCTGTGACACATACAGCGTACTGGGGGACCGGAGCACCGTTAAACTCATCTTT. Encoded protein: CACDTYSVLGDRSTVKLIF.

As for this clone: This is likely an artifact of a read error, given a far larger clone one base away. At the DNA level, this CDR3 is encoded by other sequences in the same sample as well. The genes are TRDV2 and TRDJ1; 9 bases fit TRDD3. The J gene is not listed in TCRdb, so it was assigned here from a DNA match to germline. This CDR3 spans 17 amino acids. Per germline, CDR1 GEAIGNYY and CDR2 EKD. The CDR3 region is CACDILHRLGDTDKLIF. As DNA, the CDR3 is TGTGCCTGTGACATCCTTCATCGACTGGGGGACACCGACAAACTCATCTTT.